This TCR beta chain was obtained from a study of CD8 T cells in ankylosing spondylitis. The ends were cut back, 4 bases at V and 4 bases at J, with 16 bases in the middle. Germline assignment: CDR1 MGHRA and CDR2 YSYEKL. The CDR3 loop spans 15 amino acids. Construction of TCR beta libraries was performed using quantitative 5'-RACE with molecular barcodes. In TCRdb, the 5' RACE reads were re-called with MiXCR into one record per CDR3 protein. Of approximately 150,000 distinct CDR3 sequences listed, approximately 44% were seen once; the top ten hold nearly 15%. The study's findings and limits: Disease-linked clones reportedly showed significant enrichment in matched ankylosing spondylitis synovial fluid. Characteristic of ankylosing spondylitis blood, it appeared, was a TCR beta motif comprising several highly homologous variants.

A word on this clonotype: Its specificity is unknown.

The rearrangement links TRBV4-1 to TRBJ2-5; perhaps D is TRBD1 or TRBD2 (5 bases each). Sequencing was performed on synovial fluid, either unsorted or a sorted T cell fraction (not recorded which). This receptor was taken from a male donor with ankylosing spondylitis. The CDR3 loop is CASSLSPGRPETQYF. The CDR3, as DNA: TGCGCCAGCAGCCTCAGTCCGGGACGGCCAGAGACCCAGTACTTC.